This T cell receptor beta chain stems from a study of blood T cell repertoires in COVID-19. Across the study: Italy, Spain and the United States were the sources of the convalescent and acute COVID-19 samples. T cells, B-cell-depleted T cells, or PBMCs supplied cDNA or gDNA.

In the original workflow: Nucleated cell number was recorded as an estimate derived from reference gene primer amplification. Profiled with immunoSEQ multiplex PCR; TCRdb holds only in-frame clones, not every one. The DNA gave D and trimming, while V, J and clone size come from that table. The sample holds nearly 350,000 clones, around 83% seen once. V was clipped by 6 bases and J by 7 bases, with 18 bases between them. Germline CDR1 is SGHAT and CDR2 is FQNNGV. The CDR3 covers 15 residues. The sequencing sample was made of peripheral blood. This clonotype was sampled from a man between 25 and 39 years old with active or convalescent COVID-19. V usage is TRBV11-2 and J usage is TRBJ1-4, with D perhaps TRBD1 (5 bases). The CDR3 coding sequence is TGTGCCAGCAGTCGCGCGAGCAGGGAAATTGAAAAACTGTTTTTT. It encodes CASSRASREIEKLFF. The variable domain in full, with the rest retrieved from reference TRBV11-2 and TRBJ1-4, is EAGVAQSPRYKIIEKRQSVAFWCNPISGHATLYWYQQILGQGPKLLIQFQNNGVVDDSQLPKDRFSAERLKGVDSTLKIQPAKLEDSAVYLCASSRASREIEKLFFGSGTQLSVL.